This TCR beta chain was sequenced in a study of human T cells and chemical hapten exposure. TCRdb reanalysed the RACE reads using MiXCR and keeps one entry per CDR3 protein. The table has about 400,000 distinct CDR3 sequences, roughly 6.3% seen once. Many counts were recorded for this clonotype. The time point denotes: patch test 2, 6 weeks after DPC sensitization. Specified treatment: therapeutic diphenylcyclopropenone sensitization with weekly scalp DPC. V lost 3 bases, J lost 7 bases, and 6 bases lay in between. Per germline, CDR1 SEHNR and CDR2 FQNEAQ (reference sequence). This CDR3 has 12 amino acids.

This receptor was identified in a woman aged 18-35 years with alopecia areata. Some clones in this sample may be carry-over from other donors' samples. Source: whole blood, taken in connection with sensitization to the hapten diphenylcyclopropenone (DPC). The rearrangement joins TRBV7-9 to TRBJ1-4, with D unclear. Written as DNA, the CDR3 is TGTGCCAGCAGCTTTCCCCTTGAAAAACTGTTTTTT. This gives the protein CASSFPLEKLFF.